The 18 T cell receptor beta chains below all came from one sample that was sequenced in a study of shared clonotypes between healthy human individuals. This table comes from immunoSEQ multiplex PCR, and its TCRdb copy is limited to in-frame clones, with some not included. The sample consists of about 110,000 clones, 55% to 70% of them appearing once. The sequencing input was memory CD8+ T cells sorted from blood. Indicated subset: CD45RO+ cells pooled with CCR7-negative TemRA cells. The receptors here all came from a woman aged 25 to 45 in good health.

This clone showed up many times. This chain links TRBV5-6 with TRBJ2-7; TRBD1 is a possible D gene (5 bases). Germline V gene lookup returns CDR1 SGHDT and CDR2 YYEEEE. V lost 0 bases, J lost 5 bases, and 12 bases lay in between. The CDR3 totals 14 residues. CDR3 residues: CASSLATVVNEQYF. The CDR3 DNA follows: TGTGCCAGCAGCTTGGCGACAGTGGTAAACGAGCAGTACTTC.

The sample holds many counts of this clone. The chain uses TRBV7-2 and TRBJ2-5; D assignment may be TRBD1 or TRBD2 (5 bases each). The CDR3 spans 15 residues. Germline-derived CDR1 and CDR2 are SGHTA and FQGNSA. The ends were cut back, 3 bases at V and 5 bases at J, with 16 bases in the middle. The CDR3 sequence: CASSLGDGHTETQYF. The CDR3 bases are TGTGCCAGCAGCTTGGGGGACGGCCATACGGAGACCCAGTACTTC.

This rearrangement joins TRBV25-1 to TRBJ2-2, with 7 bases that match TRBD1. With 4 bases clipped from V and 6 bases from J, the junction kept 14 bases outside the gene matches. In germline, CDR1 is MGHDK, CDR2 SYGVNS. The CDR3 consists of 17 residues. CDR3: CASSAPPETGSAGELFF. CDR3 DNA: TGTGCCAGCAGTGCCCCCCCGGAGACAGGGTCTGCCGGGGAGCTGTTTTTT. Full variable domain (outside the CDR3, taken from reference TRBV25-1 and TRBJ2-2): EADIYQTPRYLVIGTGKKITLECSQTMGHDKMYWYQQDPGMELHLIHYSYGVNSTEKGDLSSESTVSRIRTEHFPLTLESARPSHTSQYLCASSAPPETGSAGELFFGEGSRLTVL.

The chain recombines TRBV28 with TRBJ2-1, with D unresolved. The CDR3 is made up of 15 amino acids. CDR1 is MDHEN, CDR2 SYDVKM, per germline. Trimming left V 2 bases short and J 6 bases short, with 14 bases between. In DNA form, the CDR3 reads TGTGCCAGCAGTTTAAGACAATCGGGTCTCAATGAGCAGTTCTTC. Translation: CASSLRQSGLNEQFF.

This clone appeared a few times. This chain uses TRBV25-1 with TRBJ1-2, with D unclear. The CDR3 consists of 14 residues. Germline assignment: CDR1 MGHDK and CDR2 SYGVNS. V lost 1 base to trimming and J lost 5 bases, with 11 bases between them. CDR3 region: CASSESREIYGYTF. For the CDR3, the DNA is TGTGCCAGCAGTGAATCGCGGGAGATATATGGCTACACCTTC.

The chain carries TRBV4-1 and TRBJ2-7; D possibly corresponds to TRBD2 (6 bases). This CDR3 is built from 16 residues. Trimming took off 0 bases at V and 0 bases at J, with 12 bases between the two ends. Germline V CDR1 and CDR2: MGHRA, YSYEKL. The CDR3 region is CASSQEASAYSYEQYF. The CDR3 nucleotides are TGCGCCAGCAGCCAAGAAGCTAGCGCATACTCCTACGAGCAGTACTTC.

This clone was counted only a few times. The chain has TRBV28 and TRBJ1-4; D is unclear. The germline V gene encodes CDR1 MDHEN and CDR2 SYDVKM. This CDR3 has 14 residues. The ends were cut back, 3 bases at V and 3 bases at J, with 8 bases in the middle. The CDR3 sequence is CASSFGLANEKLFF. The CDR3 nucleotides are TGTGCCAGCAGTTTCGGCTTGGCTAATGAAAAACTGTTTTTT. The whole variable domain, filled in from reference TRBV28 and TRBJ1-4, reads DVKVTQSSRYLVKRTGEKVFLECVQDMDHENMFWYRQDPGLGLRLIYFSYDVKMKEKGDIPEGYSVSREKKERFSLILESASTNQTSMYLCASSFGLANEKLFFGSGTQLSVL.

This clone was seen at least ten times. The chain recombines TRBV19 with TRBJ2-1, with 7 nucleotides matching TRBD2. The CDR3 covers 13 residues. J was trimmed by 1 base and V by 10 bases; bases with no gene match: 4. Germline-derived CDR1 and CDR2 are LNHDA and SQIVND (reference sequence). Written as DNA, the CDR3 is TGTGCCACCGGACTAGTGTCCTACAATGAGCAGTTCTTC. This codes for CATGLVSYNEQFF.

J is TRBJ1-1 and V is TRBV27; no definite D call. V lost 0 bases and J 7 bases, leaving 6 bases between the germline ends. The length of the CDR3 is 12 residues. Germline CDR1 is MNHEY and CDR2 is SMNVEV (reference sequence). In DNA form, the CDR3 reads TGTGCCAGCAGTTTATCAAGCGGTGAAGCTTTCTTT. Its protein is CASSLSSGEAFF.

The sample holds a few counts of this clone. DNA for the CDR3: TGTGCCAGCAGTGACCCCGGGACTAGCGGCTACGAGCAGTACTTC. It encodes CASSDPGTSGYEQYF. The chain joins TRBV28 to TRBJ2-7; TRBD2 matches at 11 bases. CDR1 and CDR2 (germline): MDHEN, SYDVKM. Trimming removed 5 bases from V and 3 bases from J; junction bases left unmatched: 6. This CDR3 contains 15 residues.

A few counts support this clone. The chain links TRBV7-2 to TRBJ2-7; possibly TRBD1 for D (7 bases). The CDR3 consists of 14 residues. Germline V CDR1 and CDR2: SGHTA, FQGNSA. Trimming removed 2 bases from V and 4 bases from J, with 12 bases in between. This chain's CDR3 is CASSLTGAGYEQYF. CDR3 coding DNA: TGTGCCAGCAGCTTAACAGGGGCGGGGTACGAGCAGTACTTC.

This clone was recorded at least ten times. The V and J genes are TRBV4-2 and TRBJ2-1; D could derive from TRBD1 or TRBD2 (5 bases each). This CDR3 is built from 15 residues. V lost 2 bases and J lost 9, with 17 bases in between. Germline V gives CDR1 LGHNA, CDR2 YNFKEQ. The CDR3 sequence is CASSQHTGISGEQFF. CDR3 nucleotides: TGTGCCAGCAGCCAACACACAGGAATCAGCGGTGAGCAGTTCTTC.

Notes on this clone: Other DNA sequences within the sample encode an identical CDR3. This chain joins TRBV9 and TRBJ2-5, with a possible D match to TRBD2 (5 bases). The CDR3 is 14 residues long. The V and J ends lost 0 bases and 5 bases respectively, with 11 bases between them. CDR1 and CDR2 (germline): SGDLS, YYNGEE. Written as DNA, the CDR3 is TGTGCCAGCAGCGTAGGAGGGAGCGCGGAGACCCAGTACTTC. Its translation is CASSVGGSAETQYF.

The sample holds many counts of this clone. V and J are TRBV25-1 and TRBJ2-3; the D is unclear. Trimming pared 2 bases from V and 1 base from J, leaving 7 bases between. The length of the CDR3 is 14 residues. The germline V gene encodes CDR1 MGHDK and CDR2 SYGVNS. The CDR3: CASSEGQGTDTQYF. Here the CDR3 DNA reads TGTGCCAGCAGTGAAGGGCAGGGCACAGATACGCAGTATTTT. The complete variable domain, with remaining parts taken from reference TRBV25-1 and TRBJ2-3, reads EADIYQTPRYLVIGTGKKITLECSQTMGHDKMYWYQQDPGMELHLIHYSYGVNSTEKGDLSSESTVSRIRTEHFPLTLESARPSHTSQYLCASSEGQGTDTQYFGPGTRLTVL.

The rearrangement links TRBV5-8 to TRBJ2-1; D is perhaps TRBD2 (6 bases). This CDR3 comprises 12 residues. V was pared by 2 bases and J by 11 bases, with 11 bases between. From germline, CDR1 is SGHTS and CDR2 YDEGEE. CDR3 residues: CASSLGLAKQFF. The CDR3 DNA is TGTGCCAGCAGCTTAGGGCTAGCGAAGCAGTTCTTC.

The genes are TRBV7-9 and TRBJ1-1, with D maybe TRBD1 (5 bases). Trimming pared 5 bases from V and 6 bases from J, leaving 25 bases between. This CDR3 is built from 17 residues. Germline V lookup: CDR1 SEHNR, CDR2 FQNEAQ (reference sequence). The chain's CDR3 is CASSPLSRVFQAPEAFF. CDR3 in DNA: TGTGCCAGCAGCCCCCTCTCCAGGGTATTTCAGGCTCCTGAAGCTTTCTTT.

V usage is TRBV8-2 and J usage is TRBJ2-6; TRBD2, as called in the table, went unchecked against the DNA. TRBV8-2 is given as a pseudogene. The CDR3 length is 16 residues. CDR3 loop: CGSRLRITSRANVLTF. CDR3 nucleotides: TGTGGCAGTAGATTGAGGATAACAAGTCGGGCCAACGTCCTGACTTTC.

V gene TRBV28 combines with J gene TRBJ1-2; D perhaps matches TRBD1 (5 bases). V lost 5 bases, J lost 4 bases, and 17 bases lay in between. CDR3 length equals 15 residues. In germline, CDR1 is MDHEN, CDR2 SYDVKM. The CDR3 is CASSDAGPLVYGYTF. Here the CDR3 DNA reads TGTGCCAGCAGTGATGCGGGGCCCCTGGTCTATGGCTACACCTTC.